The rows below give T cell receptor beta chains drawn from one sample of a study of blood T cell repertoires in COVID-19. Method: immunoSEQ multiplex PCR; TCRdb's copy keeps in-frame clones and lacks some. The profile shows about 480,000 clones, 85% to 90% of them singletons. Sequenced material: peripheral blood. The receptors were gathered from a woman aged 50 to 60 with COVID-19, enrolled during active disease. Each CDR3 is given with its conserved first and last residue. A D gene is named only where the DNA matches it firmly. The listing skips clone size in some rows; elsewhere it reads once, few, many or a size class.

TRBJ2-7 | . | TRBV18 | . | TGTGCCAGCTCACCCATCGGAGTGGAGCAGTACTTC | CASSPIGVEQYF
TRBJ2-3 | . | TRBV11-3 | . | TGTGCCAGCAGCCCCTCGGGGAGCACAGATACGCAGTATTTT | CASSPSGSTDTQYF
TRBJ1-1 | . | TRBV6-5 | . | TGTGCCAGCAGTCCGCGCGAAGACGTGACTGGAGCTTTCTTT | CASSPREDVTGAFF
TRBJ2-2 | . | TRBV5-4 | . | TGTGCCAGCAGCTCACCCGGGAACACCGGGGAGCTGTTTTTT | CASSSPGNTGELFF
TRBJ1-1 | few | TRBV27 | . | TGTGCCAGCAGTTTATCGAGACAGAGGAGCACTGAAGCTTTCTTT | CASSLSRQRSTEAFF
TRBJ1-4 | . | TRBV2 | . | TGTGCCACCAGATTTAGTGAAAAACTGTTTTTT | CATRFSEKLFF
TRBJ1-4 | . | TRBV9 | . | TGTGCCAGCAGCGTAGGTATTGCGGGGAGGGGCAATGAAAAACTGTTTTTT | CASSVGIAGRGNEKLFF
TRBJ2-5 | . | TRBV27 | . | TGTGCCAGCAGTTTGGGGTTAGGGGGAGAGACCCAGTACTTC | CASSLGLGGETQYF
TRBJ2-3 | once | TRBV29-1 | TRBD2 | TGCAGCGTTGGCGGGACTAGCGGGGTGGCTGATACGCAGTATTTT | CSVGGTSGVADTQYF
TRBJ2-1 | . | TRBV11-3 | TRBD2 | TGTGCCAGCAGCTTTTTAACTAGCGGGGGGGATGAGCAGTTCTTC | CASSFLTSGGDEQFF
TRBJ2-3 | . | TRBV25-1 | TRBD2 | TGTGCCAGCAGTGACACAAAAAGCGGGGGAAAGACAGATACGCAGTATTTT | CASSDTKSGGKTDTQYF
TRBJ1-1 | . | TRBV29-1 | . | TGCAGCGTTGACCTCCGGGAGGAAACTGAAGCTTTCTTT | CSVDLREETEAFF
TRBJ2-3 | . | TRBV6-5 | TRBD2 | TGTGCCAGCAGTTACGGACTAGCCAGAGAAGATACGCAGTATTTT | CASSYGLAREDTQYF
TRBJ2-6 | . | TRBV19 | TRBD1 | TGTGCCAGCACGGACAGGGCCTCTGGGGCCAACGTCCTGACTTTC | CASTDRASGANVLTF
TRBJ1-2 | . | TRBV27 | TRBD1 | TGTGCCAGTCGCCCGGGGGGACAGGGTAACTATGGCTACACCTTC | CASRPGGQGNYGYTF
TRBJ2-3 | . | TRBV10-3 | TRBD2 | TGTGCCATCAGTGAGTGGTGGGAGGGAGATACGCAGTATTTT | CAISEWWEGDTQYF
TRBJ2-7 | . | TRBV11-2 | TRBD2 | TGTGCCAGCAGTTTTACAGGGACTAGCAGCAACGAGCAGTACTTC | CASSFTGTSSNEQYF
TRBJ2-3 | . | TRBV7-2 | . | TGTGCCAGCAGTGATTACAGGGTAGGAGCAGATACGCAGTATTTT | CASSDYRVGADTQYF
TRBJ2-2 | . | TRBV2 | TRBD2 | TGTGCCAGCACCTTGGGGGCTAGCGGGGATACCGGGGAGCTGTTTTTT | CASTLGASGDTGELFF
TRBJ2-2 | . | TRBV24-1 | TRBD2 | TGTGCCACCAGTGACCTGACTAGCGGGGTCGGCACCGGGGAGCTGTTTTTT | CATSDLTSGVGTGELFF
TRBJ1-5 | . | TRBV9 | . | TGTGCCAGCAGCGGAACGAGTTTCAATCAGCCCCAGCATTTT | CASSGTSFNQPQHF
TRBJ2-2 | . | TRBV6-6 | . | TGTGCCAGCAGTTACTCAGTTGTGGCAACCGGGGAGCTGTTTTTT | CASSYSVVATGELFF
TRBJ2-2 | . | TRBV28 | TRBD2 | TGTGCCAGCGGACTAGCGGGGGAGAACACCGGGGAGCTGTTTTTT | CASGLAGENTGELFF
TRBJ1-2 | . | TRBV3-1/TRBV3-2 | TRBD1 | TGTGCCAGCAGCCAAGCCTACAGGGGATCTAACTATGGCTACACCTTC | CASSQAYRGSNYGYTF
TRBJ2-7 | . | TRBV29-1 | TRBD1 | TGCAGCGTTTCTCGACAGGGGGTGAGCTACGAGCAGTACTTC | CSVSRQGVSYEQYF
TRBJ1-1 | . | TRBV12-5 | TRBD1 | TGTGCTAGTGGCAAGGGACAGATGAACACTGAAGCTTTCTTT | CASGKGQMNTEAFF
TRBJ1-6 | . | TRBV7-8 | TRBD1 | TGTGCCAGCAGCTCGCTAGGGACAGGCCCAAGCTCCTATAATTCACCCCTCCACTTT | CASSSLGTGPSSYNSPLHF
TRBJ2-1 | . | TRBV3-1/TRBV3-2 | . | TGTGCCAGCAGCCTCAAGTGGGGCGACAATGAGCAGTTCTTC | CASSLKWGDNEQFF
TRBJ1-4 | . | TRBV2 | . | TGTGCCAGCAATACAGGAGCAACTAATGAAAAACTGTTTTTT | CASNTGATNEKLFF
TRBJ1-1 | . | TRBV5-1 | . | TGCGCCAGCAGCTTGGCCGAGGGCGAGTACACTGAAGCTTTCTTT | CASSLAEGEYTEAFF
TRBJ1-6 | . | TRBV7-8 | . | TGTGCCAGCAGCTCACTCTCCGGGACAAGTCCTTCACCCCTCCACTTT | CASSSLSGTSPSPLHF
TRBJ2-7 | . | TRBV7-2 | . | TGTGCCAGCAGCCCGGAGGGGGGGGGCTTGTACGAGCAGTACTTC | CASSPEGGGLYEQYF
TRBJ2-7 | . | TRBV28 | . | TGTGCCAGCAGCCGAGCCGGAGAGGCCTACTACGAGCAGTACTTC | CASSRAGEAYYEQYF
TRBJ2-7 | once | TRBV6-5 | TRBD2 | TGTGCCAGCTTTTTAGCGGGGGGAAGCTCCTACGAGCAGTACTTC | CASFLAGGSSYEQYF
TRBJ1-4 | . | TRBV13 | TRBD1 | TGTGCCAGCAGCCCTGGGACAGGAGAAAAACTGTTTTTT | CASSPGTGEKLFF
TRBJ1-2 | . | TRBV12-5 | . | TGTGCTAGTGGTTTGCCCGGGAGTGGCTACACCTTC | CASGLPGSGYTF
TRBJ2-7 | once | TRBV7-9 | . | TGTGCCAGCAGCTTAGGAAGAGCTTACGAGCAGTACTTC | CASSLGRAYEQYF
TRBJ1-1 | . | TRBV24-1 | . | TGTGCCACCAGTGATTTGGGACAGGAAGCTTTCTTT | CATSDLGQEAFF
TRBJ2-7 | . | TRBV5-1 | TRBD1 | TGCGCCAGCAGCTTGGGACAGGGGGCGGGTTACGAGCAGTACTTC | CASSLGQGAGYEQYF
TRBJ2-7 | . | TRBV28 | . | TGTGCCAGCAGTTTACAGGGTGGATCTGGCGAGCAGTACTTC | CASSLQGGSGEQYF
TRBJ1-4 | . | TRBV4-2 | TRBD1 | TGTGCCAGCAGCCAATCGATGAGGACAGGGCGTGAAAAACTGTTTTTT | CASSQSMRTGREKLFF
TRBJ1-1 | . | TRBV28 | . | TGTGCCAGCAGGGGAGGGGTAAGCGTAACTGAAGCTTTCTTT | CASRGGVSVTEAFF
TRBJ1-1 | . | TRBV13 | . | TGTGCCAGCAGCCTTCGTGATAGCGAAGCTTTCTTT | CASSLRDSEAFF
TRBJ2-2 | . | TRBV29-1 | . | TGCAGCGCCAGGGCTGCGAACACCGGGGAGCTGTTTTTT | CSARAANTGELFF
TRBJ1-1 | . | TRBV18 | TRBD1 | TGTGCCAGCTCACCACTACAGGGGGGCACTGAAGCTTTCTTT | CASSPLQGGTEAFF
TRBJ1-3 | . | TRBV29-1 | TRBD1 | TGCAGCGTCTCCGACAGGGCAAAAGGAAACACCATATATTTT | CSVSDRAKGNTIYF
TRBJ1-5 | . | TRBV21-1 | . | TGTGCCAGCAGCAACGTTTGGGGAGGCGACCGGTATAGCAATCAGCCCCAGCATTTT | CASSNVWGGDRYSNQPQHF
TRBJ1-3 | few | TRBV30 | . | TGTGCCTGGAGACAGCTTTCTGGAAACACCATATATTTT | CAWRQLSGNTIYF
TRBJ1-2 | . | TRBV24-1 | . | TGTGCCACCAGTGTGGACACCAACTATGGCTACACCTTC | CATSVDTNYGYTF
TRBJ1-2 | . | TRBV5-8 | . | TGTGCCAGCAGCTTACCGGGCTATGGCTACACCTTC | CASSLPGYGYTF
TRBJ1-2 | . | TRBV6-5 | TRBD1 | TGTGCCAGCAGTCTAAGACAGGGGGAGGGTGGCTACACCTTC | CASSLRQGEGGYTF
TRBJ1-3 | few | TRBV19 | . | TGTGCCAGTATAAAGTCTGCAGGCCGGAACACCATATATTTT | CASIKSAGRNTIYF
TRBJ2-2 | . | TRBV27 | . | TGTGCCAGCAGTTTAGACAGGAACACCGGGGAGCTGTTTTTT | CASSLDRNTGELFF
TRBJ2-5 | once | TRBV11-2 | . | TGTGCCAGCAGCTTACCGGGGCAAGAGACCCAGTACTTC | CASSLPGQETQYF
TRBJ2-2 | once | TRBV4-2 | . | TGTGCCAGCAGCCAAGACGGGAAGGACACCGGGGAGCTGTTTTTT | CASSQDGKDTGELFF
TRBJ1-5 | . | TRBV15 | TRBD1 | TGTGCCACCAGCTGGGGACAGGGGACGAATCAGCCCCAGCATTTT | CATSWGQGTNQPQHF
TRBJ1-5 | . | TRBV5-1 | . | TGCGCCAGCAGCTGGGAGACAGGCTCAGATCAGCCCCAGCATTTT | CASSWETGSDQPQHF
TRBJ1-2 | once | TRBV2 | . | TGTGCCAGCATTACGCCGGCGGCGGGCTGGTATGGCTACACCTTC | CASITPAAGWYGYTF
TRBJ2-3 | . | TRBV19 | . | TGTGCCAGTAGTATCGGTGGGGGGGCTATAGATACGCAGTATTTT | CASSIGGGAIDTQYF